The next 3 T cell receptor beta chains were all read from a single sample in a study of T cells in Graves' hyperthyroidism and ophthalmopathy. It was RNA transcripts that yielded the amplified TCR beta CDR3 regions. The HTBI primer set served for first-round RT-PCR of the TCR CDR3. TCRdb analysed the multiplex PCR reads with MiXCR anew, one entry per CDR3 protein. The sample holds roughly 700,000 distinct CDR3 sequences, approximately 15% seen once. The material sequenced was blood. The origin of the receptors is a man aged 50-60 years with Graves' hyperthyroidism.

This clonotype was picked up many times. The gene calls are TRBV27 and TRBJ2-7; tentative D call: TRBD2 (6 bases). The CDR3 length is 14 residues. The V end lost 1 base, the J end lost 2 bases, and 9 bases lay between the germline ends. Germline CDR1 and CDR2: MNHEY and SMNVEV (reference sequence). Here the CDR3 DNA reads TGTGCCAGCAGTTTATTGGGAGGCCCCTACGAGCAGTACTTC. Protein: CASSLLGGPYEQYF.

This clonotype was observed at least ten times. The chain uses TRBV7-2 and TRBJ2-3, with a possible D match to TRBD2 (6 bases). Trimming cost V 7 bases and J 6 bases, with 14 bases left between them. Per germline, CDR1 SGHTA and CDR2 FQGNSA. The CDR3 is 13 amino acids. The CDR3 region is CASNGSPQDTQYF. As DNA, the CDR3 is TGTGCCAGCAACGGGAGCCCGCAGGATACGCAGTATTTT.

This chain uses TRBV28 with TRBJ1-2, with D possibly TRBD1 on 6 matching bases. The CDR3 spans 13 residues. Trimming shortened V by 4 bases and J by 4 bases, and 10 bases separated the two germline ends. The germline gives CDR1 MDHEN, CDR2 SYDVKM. This chain's CDR3 is CASSSGHSYGYTF. The DNA for the CDR3 is TGTGCCAGCAGTTCGGGACACTCCTATGGCTACACCTTC.